This T cell receptor (beta chain) was documented in a study of neurological immune-mediated disorders. Overall study: A relapsing-remitting course was seen in about 90% of the roughly 34 multiple sclerosis patients and a secondary progressive course in 3.

V lost 3 bases, J lost 2 bases, and 21 bases lay in between. This CDR3 is 18 amino acids long. This clonotype has ten or more counts. Its antigen is as yet unknown. The authors produced cDNA by 5'RACE using 10-nucleotide random UMIs. In each sequencing run, over 160 million TCR-beta sequences were generated from 15-18 subjects. TCRdb reprocessed the 5' RACE reads with MiXCR, giving one entry per CDR3 protein. Found here are around 130,000 distinct CDR3 sequences, roughly 3.2% of them singletons; the top ten hold around 1.4%. General study findings and limits: Private repertoires in all groups were suggested by the finding that expanded clones across subjects shared no CDR3 amino acid sequences.

J is TRBJ2-3 and V is TRBV12-3 or TRBV12-4, with D possibly matching TRBD2 (5 bases). The receptor's source is a woman in her twenties or thirties with multiple sclerosis. The material sequenced was PBMCs. The CDR3 is CASSFAGPLAQVTDTQYF. The CDR3 DNA follows: TGTGCCAGCAGTTTCGCCGGGCCTTTAGCGCAAGTCACAGATACGCAGTATTTT.